This TCR beta chain was captured by sequencing in a study of identical twins. Findings and caveats of the study: Abundant cord blood beta clonotypes carried fewer insertions; memory repertoires showed none.

Template switching added a universal primer site; cDNA carried unique molecular identifiers. MiXCR was run by TCRdb on the 5' RACE reads, yielding one entry per CDR3 protein. There are 500,000 to 650,000 distinct CDR3 sequences in the sample; about 7.6% occur only once, and roughly 1.6% lies in the top ten. About this clonotype itself: The antigen is not known.

Germline values: CDR1 SEHNR, CDR2 FQNEAQ (reference sequence). The length of the CDR3 is 16 residues. V was trimmed by 5 bases and J by 4 bases, leaving 20 bases between them. All donors comprised healthy Caucasians. These sequences were also reported in another study, on yellow fever vaccine responses in identical twins.

The sample consisted of PBMCs. The TCR originated in a young woman in good health. The chain links TRBV7-9 to TRBJ1-1, with unresolved D. CDR3 nucleotide sequence: TGTGCCAGCAGCCCCCTGGGCTTGAGGGTGGGCACTGAAGCTTTCTTT. Its protein is CASSPLGLRVGTEAFF.